This TCR beta chain appears in the sequencing data of a study of blood T cell repertoires in COVID-19. For the study at large: Samples taken during acute and convalescent COVID-19 were collected in the United States, Italy and Spain. Sample material is recorded as cDNA or gDNA derived from T cells, B-cell-depleted T cells, or PBMCs.

In the authors' workflow: Amplification with reference gene primers provided the estimates of nucleated cell counts. Profiled with immunoSEQ multiplex PCR; TCRdb holds only in-frame clones, not every one. That table gives V, J and clone size, and the DNA gave D and trimming. This table has around 270,000 clones, more than 85% appearing once. Germline V CDR1 and CDR2: LNHDA, SQIVND (reference sequence). Trimming at V came to 8 bases and at J to 7 bases, leaving 9 bases not matched to a gene. There are 14 residues in the CDR3. The specimen sequenced was peripheral blood. The source is a man between 25 and 39 years old with acute or convalescent COVID-19. The chain joins TRBV19 to TRBJ2-7; 12 bases match TRBD2. DNA of the CDR3: TGTGCCAGTTCGAGACTAGCGGGAGTCGGTGAGCAGTACTTC. Amino acid sequence: CASSRLAGVGEQYF.